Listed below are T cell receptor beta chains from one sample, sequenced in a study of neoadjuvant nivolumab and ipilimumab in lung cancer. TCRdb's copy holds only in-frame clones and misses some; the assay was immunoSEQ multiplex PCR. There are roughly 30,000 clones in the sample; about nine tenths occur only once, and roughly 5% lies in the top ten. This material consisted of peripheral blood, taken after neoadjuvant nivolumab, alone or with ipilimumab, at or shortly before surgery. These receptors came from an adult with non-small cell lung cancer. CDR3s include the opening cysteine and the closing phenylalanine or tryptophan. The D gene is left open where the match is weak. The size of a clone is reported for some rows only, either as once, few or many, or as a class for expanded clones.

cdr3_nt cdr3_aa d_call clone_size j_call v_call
TGTGCCAGCAGCCCTTGGAGGGTTGAGCAGTTCTTC CASSPWRVEQFF - - TRBJ2-1 TRBV13
TGTGCCAGCAGCTTAACGTTGGGGGTGGAGACCCAGTACTTC CASSLTLGVETQYF - - TRBJ2-5 TRBV7-9
TGTGCCAGCAGCTCACACCGGGACAGGCTATATCACGAGCAGTACTTC CASSSHRDRLYHEQYF TRBD1 - TRBJ2-7 TRBV11-2
TGCAGCGGACGCAGCGTCGAGACCCAGTACTTC CSGRSVETQYF - - TRBJ2-5 TRBV29-1
TGTGCCAGCAGGCAGGGGGCTTGGACTGAAGCTTTCTTT CASRQGAWTEAFF TRBD1 - TRBJ1-1 TRBV6-5
TGTGCCAGCAGCTTAGCACAGGGAGAGCAGTTCTTC CASSLAQGEQFF - - TRBJ2-1 TRBV5-4
TGTGCCCATAGACGCACAGATACGCAGTATTTT CAHRRTDTQYF - - TRBJ2-3 TRBV2
TGCAGCGTTTTAGGGACAGGGGTGGGGACAGATACGCAGTATTTT CSVLGTGVGTDTQYF TRBD1 - TRBJ2-3 TRBV29-1
TGCGCCAGCAGCACCGACTTTCCCTCCTACGAGCAGTACTTC CASSTDFPSYEQYF - - TRBJ2-7 TRBV5-1
TGTGCCATCAGTGAGGCAGGAGGAGGTGAAAAACTGTTTTTT CAISEAGGGEKLFF - few TRBJ1-4 TRBV10-3
TGTGCCAGTAGTATACAGAGTTCTCAGCCCCAGCATTTT CASSIQSSQPQHF - - TRBJ1-5 TRBV19
TGTGCCAGCAGTCCGGGGGCCGGGGGCTACACCTTC CASSPGAGGYTF - - TRBJ1-2 TRBV14
TGTGCCATCAGTGAGAGAGGGGACGACTATGGCTACACCTTC CAISERGDDYGYTF - few TRBJ1-2 TRBV10-3
TGCAGTGCTAGCGACTACGAGCAGTACTTC CSASDYEQYF - - TRBJ2-7 TRBV20-1
TGCAGCGTAGGTACTGAAGCTTTCTTT CSVGTEAFF - - TRBJ1-1 TRBV29-1
TGTGCTAGTGAAGCTAGCGGGGGTATTCGGTTCTTC CASEASGGIRFF TRBD2 - TRBJ2-1 TRBV12-5
TGTGCCAGCAGCTCCTTGGACAGGGTCTATGGCTACACCTTC CASSSLDRVYGYTF TRBD1 once TRBJ1-2 TRBV5-6
TGTGCCAGCTCACCGGGAGTAGCAGGCCTTTCGATTGAAGCTTTCTTT CASSPGVAGLSIEAFF - - TRBJ1-1 TRBV18
TGTGCCAGCAGCCAAGGACGGAACACTGAAGCTTTCTTT CASSQGRNTEAFF - - TRBJ1-1 TRBV7-2
TGTGCCAGCAGCTCGGGACATACTTACAATGAGCAGTTCTTC CASSSGHTYNEQFF - - TRBJ2-1 TRBV11-3
TGTGCCAGCAGCGACCCCGGAACAGGGGGCTATGGCTACACCTTC CASSDPGTGGYGYTF TRBD1 - TRBJ1-2 TRBV25-1
TGTGCCATCACCGTGGATAGACCCGAGCAGTACTTC CAITVDRPEQYF - - TRBJ2-7 TRBV10-3
TGCGCCAGCAGCCCGACTAGCGGGGTTTACAATGAGCAGTTCTTC CASSPTSGVYNEQFF TRBD2 - TRBJ2-1 TRBV5-1
TGTGCCACTGCGACGGGTAGCAATCAGCCCCAGCATTTT CATATGSNQPQHF - - TRBJ1-5 TRBV10-3
TGTGCCAGCAGCCCTGAGGATCGTTCGACTTATAGCAATCAGCCCCAGCATTTT CASSPEDRSTYSNQPQHF - - TRBJ1-5 TRBV4-2
TGTGCCAGCAGCGGTGGACAGGGGAATTCACCCCTCCACTTT CASSGGQGNSPLHF TRBD1 - TRBJ1-6 TRBV9
TGTGCCAGCAGCCCGGGGCTAGCGGGGGGCCACGGGGAGCTGTTTTTT CASSPGLAGGHGELFF TRBD2 few TRBJ2-2 TRBV9
TGTGCCAGCAGCTTACCTAGCGGGGGGGACCAAGAGACCCAGTACTTC CASSLPSGGDQETQYF TRBD2 - TRBJ2-5 TRBV7-9
TGCGCCAGCATGAGGGGACAGGACAATTCACCCCTCCACTTT CASMRGQDNSPLHF TRBD1 - TRBJ1-6 TRBV5-1
TGTGCCAGCAGTTACCCCAGACAGGCTTATAATTCACCCCTCCACTTT CASSYPRQAYNSPLHF - - TRBJ1-6 TRBV27
TGCGCCAGCAGCCACGGACAGGAGGGGGAAAAACTGTTTTTT CASSHGQEGEKLFF TRBD1 - TRBJ1-4 TRBV5-1
TGCGCCAGCAGCTACGGGACAGGGGGAAGGGGAGATACGCAGTATTTT CASSYGTGGRGDTQYF TRBD1 few TRBJ2-3 TRBV5-1
TGTGCCAGCTCACCACCGACGCGGGAGACCCAGTACTTC CASSPPTRETQYF - - TRBJ2-5 TRBV18
TGTGCCAGCAGCTTAGTAGAAAGTGGCTATGGCTACACCTTC CASSLVESGYGYTF - - TRBJ1-2 TRBV7-2
TGCGCCAGCAGCAAGGTCGCCCAAACGAACACCGGGGAGCTGTTTTTT CASSKVAQTNTGELFF - - TRBJ2-2 TRBV5-1
TGTGCCAGCAGTGACTCGAGACAGGGGGTCTCCTATGGCTACACCTTC CASSDSRQGVSYGYTF TRBD1 once TRBJ1-2 TRBV6-4
TGCAGCGTCATGCCCGTCTCCCCTACAGGGGATAACACTGAAGCTTTCTTT CSVMPVSPTGDNTEAFF TRBD1 - TRBJ1-1 TRBV29-1
TGTGCCAGCTCACCGGAGTCTGGGGCCAACGTCCTGACTTTC CASSPESGANVLTF - - TRBJ2-6 TRBV18
TGTGCCAGCAGCCGCGGGACCGCGTCTGATAATTCACCCCTCCACTTT CASSRGTASDNSPLHF - - TRBJ1-6 TRBV5-6
TGTGCCAGCAGCGCGTATAGCGGGGACTATCCCGAGCAGTACTTC CASSAYSGDYPEQYF TRBD2 once TRBJ2-7 TRBV9
TGTGCCAGCAGCATGACAGGGGAAGAGACCCAGTACTTC CASSMTGEETQYF TRBD1 once TRBJ2-5 TRBV6-5
TGTGCCAGCAGCTTATCGGCAGGGGTCCGCAATGAGCAGTTCTTC CASSLSAGVRNEQFF - once TRBJ2-1 TRBV7-2
TGTGCCAGCAGCTTAAGGACAGGGGGTAACTATGGCTACACCTTC CASSLRTGGNYGYTF TRBD1 - TRBJ1-2 TRBV13
TGTGCCAGCAGCATGCCCGAGACAGGGGGCGTGGGCTACACCTTC CASSMPETGGVGYTF TRBD1 - TRBJ1-2 TRBV5-8
TGTGCCAGCAGTTCCCCCGGGAGGACTAACTATGGCTACACCTTC CASSSPGRTNYGYTF - - TRBJ1-2 TRBV27
TGCGCCAGCAGCTCACAAGGGGACTACCGCCTCGATGAGCAGTTCTTC CASSSQGDYRLDEQFF TRBD2 - TRBJ2-1 TRBV5-1
TGCGCCAGCAGCCAAGATAGGGCGGGAGATACGCAGTATTTT CASSQDRAGDTQYF - - TRBJ2-3 TRBV4-1
TGTGCCATCAGTGAGTACAGAGGGAACACTGAAGCTTTCTTT CAISEYRGNTEAFF - - TRBJ1-1 TRBV10-3
TGTGCCATCAGGGACAGGGAAAAACTGTTTTTT CAIRDREKLFF TRBD1 - TRBJ1-4 TRBV10-3
TGTGCCAGCAGCTTAAGGGCGCTCCGCGGGACAGGGGTTAATGAGCAGTTCTTC CASSLRALRGTGVNEQFF TRBD1 - TRBJ2-1 TRBV7-8
TGTGCCAGCAGCTTAGATAGCGGTGGCACAGATACGCAGTATTTT CASSLDSGGTDTQYF - - TRBJ2-3 TRBV11-2
TGTGCCACCTTACCCCTCCCTCGAATATCCTACACCTTC CATLPLPRISYTF - once TRBJ1-2 TRBV2
TGTGCCAGCAGCTTAGGGGTCAGGGGATCTGGAAACACCATATATTTT CASSLGVRGSGNTIYF - once TRBJ1-3 TRBV13